The 25 T cell receptor beta chains presented below share a single source sample, sequenced in a study of CD8 T cells in ankylosing spondylitis. TCRdb fed the 5' RACE reads into MiXCR, producing one record per CDR3 protein. Here the sample spans about 250,000 distinct CDR3 sequences, more than 15% being singletons. The sequenced material came from blood, either unsorted or a sorted T cell fraction (not recorded which). All receptors derive from a male donor with ankylosing spondylitis or in good health (not recorded which).

This clonotype was detected a few times. A junction end diverges from the germline sequence, so it may reflect a read error. The chain joins TRBV3-1 to TRBJ2-3; D may correspond to TRBD1 or TRBD2 (5 bases each). Germline V gives CDR1 LGHDT, CDR2 YNNKEL (reference sequence). The CDR3 spans 17 residues. CDR3 in amino acids: CASCQDSLAQGPDTQYF. The CDR3 region has the DNA TGTGCCAGCTGCCAAGATAGTCTAGCTCAGGGCCCAGATACGCAGTATTTT.

This chain joins TRBV15 and TRBJ2-7; 10 bases are a match to TRBD2. In germline, CDR1 is LNHNV, CDR2 YYDKDF (reference sequence). V shed 3 bases and J 5 bases; nucleotides not matched to a gene: 1. The CDR3 is 13 residues long. This CDR3 reads CATSRGLANEQYF. CDR3 bases: TGTGCCACCAGCAGGGGACTAGCGAACGAGCAGTACTTC. Supplemented by reference TRBV15 and TRBJ2-7, the full variable domain reads DAMVIQNPRYQVTQFGKPVTLSCSQTLNHNVMYWYQQKSSQAPKLLFHYYDKDFNNEADTPDNFQSRRPNTSFCFLDIRSPGLGDTAMYLCATSRGLANEQYFGPGTRLTVT.

V usage is TRBV4-3 and J usage is TRBJ2-5; 8 positions agree with TRBD2. The CDR3 runs 16 residues. The trim removed 3 bases at V and 1 base at J, leaving 7 bases unmatched. From germline, CDR1 is LGHNA and CDR2 YSLEER. The CDR3, as DNA: TGCGCCAGCAGCCAGAACATAGCGGGAAGCCAAGAGACCCAGTACTTC. Encoded protein: CASSQNIAGSQETQYF.

This clonotype was observed a handful of times. J is TRBJ2-5 and V is TRBV11-2, with 7 bases matching TRBD1. This CDR3 spans 17 amino acids. V was pared by 0 bases and J by 3 bases, with 10 bases of the junction left unmatched. The germline V gene encodes CDR1 SGHAT and CDR2 FQNNGV. In DNA form, the CDR3 reads TGTGCCAGCAGCTTAGATCTGTTGGACAGGAGCAAAGAGACCCAGTACTTC. Encoded protein: CASSLDLLDRSKETQYF.

This clonotype was detected a few times. This chain uses TRBV5-1 with TRBJ1-2; 12 bases are a match to TRBD1. From germline, CDR1 is SGHRS and CDR2 YFSETQ. This CDR3 has 15 amino acids. The junction had 6 bases not matched to a gene; V was cut back by 6 bases and J by 3 bases. The CDR3 DNA reads as TGCGCCAGCACGGGACAGGGGGCGCCGGACTATGGCTACACCTTC. Amino acids: CASTGQGAPDYGYTF.

This clonotype was found once. This chain connects TRBV2 to TRBJ2-7; maybe TRBD1 (6 bases). This CDR3 has 14 amino acids. Trimming took off 0 bases at V and 2 bases at J, with 8 bases between the two ends. Germline V CDR1 and CDR2: SNHLY, FYNNEI. The CDR3 DNA sequence: TGTGCCAGCAGTGAAGCTTCAGGGGCCTACGAGCAGTACTTC. Translated: CASSEASGAYEQYF.

This clonotype was observed a handful of times. V usage is TRBV7-8 and J usage is TRBJ2-7; a weak D match, TRBD2 (6 bases). This CDR3 is 12 amino acids long. CDR1 and CDR2 (germline): SGHVS, FQNEAQ. The ends were cut back, 8 bases at V and 6 bases at J, with 14 bases in the middle. The CDR3 DNA reads TGTGCCAGCGGGGAGGACGTAGCCGAGCAGTACTTC. The encoded protein is CASGEDVAEQYF. The variable domain in full, with the rest retrieved from reference TRBV7-8 and TRBJ2-7, is GAGVSQSPRYKVAKRGQDVALRCDPISGHVSLFWYQQALGQGPEFLTYFQNEAQLDKSGLPSDRFFAERPEGSVSTLKIQRTQQEDSAVYLCASGEDVAEQYFGPGTRLTVT.

In its sample, this clonotype was seen a few times. Mismatch with germline at one junction end may stem from a read error. The CDR3 here is CATSEAAGPRIF. In DNA, the CDR3 is TGTGCCACCAGTGAGGCTGCAGGCCCTCGAATCTTC. The J gene is TRBJ2-1, the V gene TRBV24-1, with no clear D. There are 12 residues in the CDR3. The V gene's germline CDR1 is KGHDR and CDR2 SFDVKD.

This clonotype has only a few counts. The chain is built from TRBV28 and TRBJ2-3, with TRBD1 as a possible D gene (5 bases). Per germline, CDR1 MDHEN and CDR2 SYDVKM. The length of the CDR3 is 14 residues. V was trimmed by 8 bases and J by 2 bases, leaving 14 bases between them. CDR3 protein: CASGLGADTDTQYF. The CDR3 DNA is TGTGCCAGCGGCCTAGGGGCGGACACAGATACGCAGTATTTT.

The chain carries TRBV5-1 and TRBJ2-7; 10 nucleotides align to TRBD1. Germline assignment: CDR1 SGHRS and CDR2 YFSETQ. This CDR3 has 12 residues. J gave up 6 bases and V 5 bases, and 2 bases lay outside the gene matches. The DNA for the CDR3 is TGCGCCAGCAGGGGACAGGGGCGCGAGCAGTACTTC. This gives the protein CASRGQGREQYF.

The rearrangement joins TRBV19 to TRBJ2-1; D possibly corresponds to TRBD1 (6 bases). With 3 bases removed from V and 3 bases from J, the gap between germline ends came to 12 bases. The germline CDR1 and CDR2 sequences are LNHDA and SQIVND (reference sequence). The CDR3 runs to 15 residues. This chain's CDR3 is CASSMYWDNYNEQFF. The CDR3 nucleotides are TGTGCCAGTAGTATGTATTGGGACAACTACAATGAGCAGTTCTTC.

V usage is TRBV28 and J usage is TRBJ2-3; the match to TRBD1 covers 10 bases. Per germline, CDR1 MDHEN and CDR2 SYDVKM. The CDR3 totals 18 residues. Trimming took 5 bases from V and 2 from J; bases not matched to a gene: 13. CDR3 sequence: CASSPRDRGLKDTDTQYF. The CDR3 DNA sequence: TGTGCCAGCAGTCCACGGGACAGGGGACTTAAAGACACAGATACGCAGTATTTT.

Many counts were recorded for this clonotype. The chain is built from TRBV29-1 and TRBJ2-3; D gene uncertain. The CDR3 loop spans 13 amino acids. V was pared by 5 bases and J by 2 bases, with 11 bases between. Germline V CDR1 and CDR2: SQVTM, ANQGSEA. The CDR3 loop reads CSVPSGTTDTQYF. CDR3 nucleotide sequence: TGCAGCGTTCCCAGTGGAACCACAGATACGCAGTATTTT.

A few counts support this clonotype. V is TRBV6-1 and J is TRBJ2-3; 7 bases are a match to TRBD1. The junction had 7 bases not matched to a gene; V was cut back by 3 bases and J by 4 bases. The V gene's germline CDR1 is MNHNS and CDR2 SASEGT. The CDR3 is made up of 15 amino acids. This CDR3 reads CASSDPDRVADTQYF. The CDR3 coding sequence is TGTGCCAGCAGTGACCCCGACAGGGTTGCAGATACGCAGTATTTT.

A single count supports this clonotype. One junction end does not reproduce the germline sequence, and a read error may be involved. The chain is built from TRBV4-3 and TRBJ2-7; D is perhaps TRBD1 or TRBD2 (5 bases each). The CDR3 runs 14 residues. Germline-derived CDR1 and CDR2 are LGHNA and YSLEER. This CDR3 reads CSSSQGTTTYEQYF. CDR3 in DNA: TGCTCCAGCAGCCAAGGGACGACTACCTACGAGCAGTACTTC.

Of note for this clonotype: Since no conserved phenylalanine or tryptophan closes the CDR3, a read error is the likely cause. The J gene is TRBJ1-1, the V gene TRBV5-1; 8 bases map to TRBD1. From germline, CDR1 is SGHRS and CDR2 YFSETQ. Trimming took 2 bases from V and 1 from J; bases not matched to a gene: 1. This CDR3 spans 14 amino acids. The CDR3, as DNA: TGCGCCAGCAGCTTAGGGACAGGGAACACTGAAGCTTTCATT. Translated: CASSLGTGNTEAFI.

This clonotype was seen a few times. This rearrangement joins TRBV4-1 to TRBJ2-1; 8 bases agree with TRBD2. The CDR3 consists of 16 residues. Germline lookup yields CDR1 MGHRA and CDR2 YSYEKL. J lost 3 bases, V lost 0 bases, and 4 bases had no gene match. CDR3 protein: CASSQETSGVYNEQFF. The CDR3 coding sequence is TGCGCCAGCAGCCAAGAAACTAGCGGAGTCTACAATGAGCAGTTCTTC.

The chain employs TRBV12-3 or TRBV12-4 and TRBJ2-7; 8 bases align to TRBD1. V was clipped by 2 bases and J by 6 bases; unmatched bases: 6. The CDR3 is 14 residues long. DNA of the CDR3: TGTGCCAGCAGTTTACAGGGGGCGGTGGGCGAGCAGTACTTC. This encodes CASSLQGAVGEQYF.

This clonotype was counted only a few times. V usage is TRBV29-1 and J usage is TRBJ2-1, with 11 bases lining up with TRBD2. The CDR3 runs to 15 residues. The trim removed 2 bases at V and 5 bases at J, leaving 5 bases unmatched. The germline CDR1 and CDR2 sequences are SQVTM and ANQGSEA. CDR3 nucleotides: TGCAGCGTTGAAACTAGCGGGAGACCGGACAATGAGCAGTTCTTC. It yields the protein CSVETSGRPDNEQFF.

V is TRBV28 and J is TRBJ2-7; the match to TRBD1 covers 8 bases. The length of the CDR3 is 14 residues. Germline-derived CDR1 and CDR2 are MDHEN and SYDVKM. Trimming cost V 7 bases and J 3 bases; bases outside gene matches: 8. CDR3 nucleotides: TGTGCCAGCACCACCGGGACAGGACTCTACGAGCAGTACTTC. Its translation is CASTTGTGLYEQYF. The full variable domain, rest sourced from reference TRBV28 and TRBJ2-7, is DVKVTQSSRYLVKRTGEKVFLECVQDMDHENMFWYRQDPGLGLRLIYFSYDVKMKEKGDIPEGYSVSREKKERFSLILESASTNQTSMYLCASTTGTGLYEQYFGPGTRLTVT.

This sequence joins TRBV20-1 and TRBJ2-1; 8 nucleotides match TRBD1. The junction had 9 bases not matched to a gene; V was cut back by 6 bases and J by 8 bases. Germline values: CDR1 DFQATT, CDR2 SNEGSKA (reference sequence). This CDR3 spans 13 amino acids. The CDR3 region has the DNA TGCAGTGCCCCAGGACAGGGCGTTTATGAGCAGTTCTTC. Amino acids: CSAPGQGVYEQFF.

This clonotype was seen many times. The chain combines TRBV4-3 with TRBJ2-7; 15 bases agree with TRBD2. J lost 5 bases, V lost 4 bases, and 3 bases had no gene match. This CDR3 is built from 15 residues. Germline CDR1 and CDR2: LGHNA and YSLEER. CDR3 nucleotide sequence: TGCGCCAGCAGCCCCCGGACTAGCGGGAGGGACGAGCAGTACTTC. The encoded protein is CASSPRTSGRDEQYF.

The J gene is TRBJ2-7, the V gene TRBV4-1, with 11 nucleotides matching TRBD2. CDR3 length equals 15 residues. V lost 3 bases to trimming and J lost 6 bases; unmatched junction nucleotides: 7. The germline V gene has CDR1 MGHRA and CDR2 YSYEKL. The CDR3 coding sequence is TGCGCCAGCAGCCACGGGATAGCGGGAGGGCGCGAGCAGTACTTC. Residues: CASSHGIAGGREQYF.

The rearrangement uses TRBV4-3 and TRBJ2-1; 10 bases line up with TRBD2. CDR3 length equals 14 residues. Germline V lookup: CDR1 LGHNA, CDR2 YSLEER. The J segment lost 6 bases and the V segment lost 5 bases, leaving 4 bases of the junction unmatched. The CDR3 region has the DNA TGCGCCAGCAGCTACGGGACTAGCGCCAATGAGCAGTTCTTC. It codes for CASSYGTSANEQFF.

The table lists this clonotype with a few counts. The gene calls are TRBV7-3 and TRBJ2-1; D perhaps matches TRBD1 (6 bases). Germline lookup yields CDR1 SGHTA and CDR2 FQGTGA. This CDR3 is 16 amino acids long. Trimming removed 5 bases at V and 2 bases at J, with 16 bases between. The CDR3 region has the DNA TGTGCCAGCAGCCCGTCAACAGGGATCACCTACAATGAGCAGTTCTTC. Translated, it gives CASSPSTGITYNEQFF.